A selection of T cell receptor beta chains follows, all from one sample in a study of Ad26.COV2.S vaccination and SARS-CoV-2 variants. Generated by immunoSEQ multiplex PCR, the TCRdb table keeps only in-frame clones and is missing some. The sample has a few hundred thousand clones, around 90% seen once. The source material was peripheral blood, sampled in a trial of Ad26.COV2.S vaccine versus placebo. The source of these receptors is a person aged 18-60 years who received the Ad26.COV2.S COVID-19 vaccine or a placebo. Both conserved end residues are part of each CDR3. The D gene is left open where the match is weak. Clone size is stated in some rows and not others, as once, few, many or a class when expanded.

j_call d_call v_call clone_size cdr3_nt cdr3_aa
TRBJ2-1 TRBD1 TRBV7-9 - TGTGCCAGCAGCAGCCCGGGACAGGGTCTCGGTGGTGAGCAGTTCTTC CASSSPGQGLGGEQFF
TRBJ2-1 TRBD2 TRBV30 - TGTGCCTGGAGTCGACTAGCGGGAGGGCCTATGAATGAGCAGTTCTTC CAWSRLAGGPMNEQFF
TRBJ2-5 - TRBV2 - TGTGCCAGCAACCCCTCCAGGGAGACCCAGTACTTC CASNPSRETQYF
TRBJ2-7 - TRBV5-1 few TGCGCCAGCAGTGGGCGATACGAGCAGTACTTC CASSGRYEQYF
TRBJ2-7 - TRBV2 - TGTGCCAGCAGTTGGGACCGCGGATACTACGAGCAGTACTTC CASSWDRGYYEQYF
TRBJ1-2 - TRBV7-2 few TGTGCCAGCAGCTCAGCCGATAACTATGGCTACACCTTC CASSSADNYGYTF
TRBJ2-1 TRBD2 TRBV7-9 once TGTGCCAGCAGCTTGCCACTAGCGGGTGGCAATGAGCAGTTCTTC CASSLPLAGGNEQFF
TRBJ2-4 - TRBV21-1 - TGTGCCAGCAGCAAAAGTAGGCGGGAGGATCCTTTAGCCAAAAACATTCAGTACTTC CASSKSRREDPLAKNIQYF
TRBJ2-3 TRBD1 TRBV5-6 - TGTGCCAGCAGCTGGACAGGGAGATACACAGATACGCAGTATTTT CASSWTGRYTDTQYF
TRBJ2-1 TRBD2 TRBV24-1 - TGTGCCACCAGTGACCGCCTAGCGGGAGGAAATTTGCAGTTCTTC CATSDRLAGGNLQFF
TRBJ1-3 TRBD1 TRBV2 - TGTGCCAGCATACAGGGGGATGAGAGAAACACCATATATTTT CASIQGDERNTIYF
TRBJ2-7 TRBD2 TRBV2 - TGTGCCAGCAGATTAAGGACTAGCGGTATGGGGGACGAGCAGTACTTC CASRLRTSGMGDEQYF
TRBJ2-3 - TRBV18 - TGTGCCAGCTCACCCAGTGGGTTTAGGACAGATACGCAGTATTTT CASSPSGFRTDTQYF
TRBJ1-1 - TRBV27 - TGTGCCAGCAGTTTCGCCCCCAACACTGAAGCTTTCTTT CASSFAPNTEAFF
TRBJ2-7 TRBD1 TRBV24-1 - TGTGCCACCAGTGACACCAGGGGGCCCCAGTACGAGCAGTACTTC CATSDTRGPQYEQYF
TRBJ1-5 - TRBV4-3 - TGCGCCAGCAGCCCTGGACGGTATAGCAATCAGCCCCAGCATTTT CASSPGRYSNQPQHF
TRBJ1-1 TRBD1 TRBV9 - TGTGCCAGCAGTGCCGGGACAGCGAACACTGAAGCTTTCTTT CASSAGTANTEAFF
TRBJ2-1 TRBD2 TRBV7-7 - TGTGCTAGCAGCCCCCTAGCGGGAGCGGGGTACAATGAGCAGTTCTTC CASSPLAGAGYNEQFF
TRBJ2-5 - TRBV11-2 - TGTGCCAGCAGCTCCGTTGAGACCCAGTACTTC CASSSVETQYF
TRBJ1-3 TRBD1 TRBV2 - TGTGCCAGCAGTTATAGGACAGGGACTGGAAACACCATATATTTT CASSYRTGTGNTIYF
TRBJ2-3 TRBD2 TRBV7-3 - TGTGCCAGCAGCGGTCCGGGGGGAGATACGCAGTATTTT CASSGPGGDTQYF
TRBJ1-3 - TRBV27 - TGTGCCACCCGGGCCACCTACTCTGGAAACACCATATATTTT CATRATYSGNTIYF
TRBJ2-5 - TRBV6-5 - TGTGCCAGCAGTTACTCCCCCTCGGAGACCCAGTACTTC CASSYSPSETQYF
TRBJ1-5 - TRBV7-2 - TGTGCCAGCAGCTTAGACGTGGGCCGCAATCAGCCCCAGCATTTT CASSLDVGRNQPQHF
TRBJ2-5 TRBD2 TRBV7-9 once TGTGCCAGCAGCTTATGGCGGGAGGGTGAGACCCAGTACTTC CASSLWREGETQYF
TRBJ1-5 - TRBV28 - TGTGCCAGCAGTTTGTCTCCAGGGAATCAGCCCCAGCATTTT CASSLSPGNQPQHF
TRBJ2-6 - TRBV2 - TGTGCCAGCAGTGAAATGGGGATCTCTGGGGCCAACGTCCTGACTTTC CASSEMGISGANVLTF
TRBJ2-3 TRBD2 TRBV10-1 - TGCGCCAGTCGAGGACTAGCGGGGACTTCAGATACGCAGTATTTT CASRGLAGTSDTQYF
TRBJ1-2 - TRBV12-3/TRBV12-4 - TGTGCCAGCAGTTTAGGCCAGTTCTATGGCTACACCTTC CASSLGQFYGYTF
TRBJ1-1 - TRBV28 - TGTGCCAGCAGTTTTTTGGGGGCCCGTGTGATAGCTTTCTTT CASSFLGARVIAFF
TRBJ2-7 TRBD1 TRBV29-1 - TGCAGCGTCGGACCGCGGGGGACAGGGTCGCGCGAGCAGTACTTC CSVGPRGTGSREQYF
TRBJ1-2 - TRBV4-1 once TGCGCCAGCAGCCCCCGGACATCTGGGGGTGGCTATGGCTACACCTTC CASSPRTSGGGYGYTF
TRBJ2-2 - TRBV10-3 once TGTGCCATCAGTGCTAGGGGCGGGACAAACACCGGGGAGCTGTTTTTT CAISARGGTNTGELFF
TRBJ2-2 TRBD2 TRBV19 - TGTGCCAGTAGTCTCGGACTAGCGGAGGGGGGGGAGCTGTTTTTT CASSLGLAEGGELFF
TRBJ1-2 - TRBV3-1/TRBV3-2 - TGTGCCAGCAGCCAAGAGGGAGGGTGGAACTATGGCTACACCTTC CASSQEGGWNYGYTF
TRBJ2-6 - TRBV18 - TGTGCCAGCTCACCTCAGGTCGCTGGGGCCAACGTCCTGACTTTC CASSPQVAGANVLTF
TRBJ2-1 TRBD2 TRBV7-3 - TGTGCCAGCAGCTTAAGCCCCAACGGGAGGAATGAGCAGTTCTTC CASSLSPNGRNEQFF
TRBJ2-3 - TRBV6-2/TRBV6-3 once TGTGCCAGCAGTAAAGTGGAGGGCCGGGATACGCAGTATTTT CASSKVEGRDTQYF
TRBJ2-7 - TRBV4-1 - TGCGCCAGCAGCCAAGATAAAGGCGCGAGCTCCTACGAGCAGTACTTC CASSQDKGASSYEQYF
TRBJ1-2 - TRBV7-2 - TGTGCCAGCAGCTTGGGGGCGGCCCTTTATGGCTACACCTTC CASSLGAALYGYTF